The 2 T cell receptor beta chains given below trace back to one sample, sequenced in a study of T cell clonality in common variable immunodeficiency. General observations from the study: Fewer deletions and N-nucleotide insertions were reportedly seen in common variable immunodeficiency TCR beta sequences.

No cognate antigen is known for these TCRs. Profiling relied on immunoSEQ multiplex PCR, and the TCRdb table lists in-frame clones only, not all of them. This sample has around 21,000 clones and no singletons, with just over 2.5% in the ten largest. Sequenced sample: peripheral blood mononuclear cells. The receptors here all came from a human donor with common variable immunodeficiency.

This clone was counted only a few times. The observed sequence ends 3 residues before the CDR3 terminus, with the missing tail filled in from the germline J gene. The genes are TRBV19 and TRBJ2-7; TRBD2 matches 7 bases. V shed 7 bases, J shed 2 bases, and the junction held 14 bases outside the gene matches. Germline V CDR1 and CDR2: LNHDA, SQIVND (reference sequence). There are 16 residues in the CDR3. The CDR3 protein is CASTAASRGGPYEQYF. The CDR3 DNA, read in part, is TGTGCCAGTACCGCCGCTAGTCGGGGAGGGCCCTACGAG.

As for this clone: The likely explanation is a read error, given a far larger clone one base away. The sequenced fragment ends 3 residues before the CDR3 boundary, so the rest is inferred from the germline J gene. This chain links TRBV7-9 with TRBJ1-2, with D unresolved. From germline, CDR1 is SEHNR and CDR2 FQNEAQ (reference sequence). The CDR3 loop spans 12 amino acids. V lost 1 base to trimming and J lost 4 bases, with 4 bases between them. The CDR3 here is CASSLDSYGYTF. The part of the CDR3 DNA that was read is TGTGCCAGCAGCTTAGACAGCTATGGC.